One and the same sample provided the 18 T cell receptor beta chains below, sequenced in a study of blood T cell repertoires in COVID-19. Here immunoSEQ multiplex PCR was the method, and the copy in TCRdb shows in-frame clones only, minus some. The table lists about 200,000 clones, roughly 90% of them singletons, with 0.55% to 0.8% in the top ten. What was sequenced was peripheral blood. These receptors came from a man aged 45-60 years with acute or convalescent COVID-19.

The gene calls are TRBV4-2 and TRBJ2-7; 10 nucleotides agree with TRBD1. The V gene's germline CDR1 is LGHNA and CDR2 YNFKEQ. The CDR3 covers 15 residues. Unmatched junction bases numbered 6, after V lost 1 base and J lost 6 bases. The CDR3 coding sequence is TGTGCCAGCAGCCAAGGTTCGGGACAGGGGACCGAGCAGTACTTC. It specifies CASSQGSGQGTEQYF.

The gene calls are TRBV5-1 and TRBJ2-6; tentative D call: TRBD1 (5 bases). The ends were cut back, 5 bases at V and 0 bases at J, with 24 bases in the middle. The CDR3 runs 20 residues. CDR1 SGHRS and CDR2 YFSETQ come from the germline V gene. CDR3 DNA sequence: TGCGCCAGCAGTACTGAATTCTCTTCACAGGTCCCCTCTGGGGCCAACGTCCTGACTTTC. It codes for CASSTEFSSQVPSGANVLTF.

The J gene is TRBJ1-3, the V gene TRBV30; possible D gene TRBD1, 5 bases. The CDR3 loop spans 15 amino acids. In germline, CDR1 is GTSNPN, CDR2 SVGIG (reference sequence). The V end lost 3 bases, the J end lost 1 base, and 13 bases lay between the germline ends. CDR3 protein: CAWREPGLSGNTIYF. The DNA for the CDR3 is TGTGCCTGGAGGGAACCGGGACTATCTGGAAACACCATATATTTT.

The chain is built from TRBV7-2 and TRBJ2-2; 8 bases agree with TRBD2. The ends lost 5 bases at V and 6 bases at J; junction bases unmatched: 14. Germline V gives CDR1 SGHTA, CDR2 FQGNSA. The CDR3 has 17 residues. The CDR3 sequence is CASSPGDRGGRAGELFF. The CDR3 DNA reads TGTGCCAGCAGCCCCGGCGATCGCGGGGGGCGGGCCGGGGAGCTGTTTTTT.

In this sample, this clone turned up once. The chain carries TRBV7-2 and TRBJ2-7, with D perhaps TRBD2 (5 bases). V lost 2 bases to trimming and J lost 6 bases, with 8 bases between them. The CDR3 loop spans 12 amino acids. CDR1 and CDR2 (germline): SGHTA, FQGNSA. CDR3 residues: CASSLLAREQYF. The CDR3 DNA reads as TGTGCCAGCAGCTTACTAGCTCGCGAGCAGTACTTC.

The genes are TRBV19 and TRBJ1-5; no definite D call. Per the germline V gene, CDR1 is LNHDA and CDR2 is SQIVND (reference sequence). Trimming removed 5 bases from V and 3 bases from J, with 11 bases in between. The CDR3 loop spans 14 amino acids. As DNA, the CDR3 is TGTGCCAGTAGTCCCGACGGAGACAATCAGCCCCAGCATTTT. It specifies CASSPDGDNQPQHF. Full variable domain (outside the CDR3, taken from reference TRBV19 and TRBJ1-5): DGGITQSPKYLFRKEGQNVTLSCEQNLNHDAMYWYRQDPGQGLRLIYYSQIVNDFQKGDIAEGYSVSREKKESFPLTVTSAQKNPTAFYLCASSPDGDNQPQHFGDGTRLSIL.

V is TRBV11-2 and J is TRBJ1-2; 7 bases map to TRBD1. The CDR3 consists of 16 residues. With V trimmed by 6 bases and J by 4 bases, 14 bases remained unmatched. Germline lookup yields CDR1 SGHAT and CDR2 FQNNGV. CDR3 loop: CASRPPGQLSSYGYTF. Here the CDR3 DNA reads TGTGCCAGCAGACCACCGGGACAGCTCAGCTCCTATGGCTACACCTTC.

This clone occurred once. The chain carries TRBV27 and TRBJ2-1; 16 positions match TRBD2. The junction had 5 bases not matched to a gene; V was cut back by 5 bases and J by 1 base. The CDR3 runs to 18 residues. CDR1 is MNHEY and CDR2 is SMNVEV in the germline V gene (reference sequence). The CDR3 bases are TGTGCCAGCAGTCCCGGGACTAGCGGGAGGGTGTCCTACAATGAGCAGTTCTTC. It codes for CASSPGTSGRVSYNEQFF.

The gene calls are TRBV10-1 and TRBJ2-7; maybe TRBD1 (5 bases). V gave up 3 bases and J gave up 5 bases, with 23 bases separating them. Germline lookup yields CDR1 WNHNN and CDR2 SYGVQD (reference sequence). The CDR3 runs 17 residues. This chain's CDR3 is CASSEISSIVDRNEQYF. In DNA form, the CDR3 reads TGCGCCAGCAGTGAAATCAGTTCAATCGTAGACAGAAACGAGCAGTACTTC.

The chain has TRBV19 and TRBJ1-6; 8 bases align to TRBD1. The junction had 8 bases not matched to a gene; V was cut back by 6 bases and J by 7 bases. CDR3 size: 15 residues. Germline CDR1 is LNHDA and CDR2 is SQIVND (reference sequence). The CDR3 sequence is CASRSTGGGNSPLHF. The CDR3 coding sequence is TGTGCCAGTAGGTCAACAGGGGGTGGGAATTCACCCCTCCACTTT.

This chain joins TRBV3-1 (or the pseudogene TRBV3-2) and TRBJ1-1; D is uncertain. V was pared by 7 bases and J by 1 base, with 7 bases between. The CDR3 is 12 residues long. Germline lookup yields CDR1 LGHDT and CDR2 YNNKEL (reference sequence). CDR3 in amino acids: CASNRGNTEAFF. The CDR3 nucleotides read TGTGCCAGCAACCGGGGGAACACTGAAGCTTTCTTT.

DNA for the CDR3: TGTGCCAGCAGCTTCACAGGGGGCTACGAGCAGTACGTC. This gives the protein CASSFTGGYEQYV. The chain employs TRBV11-2 and TRBJ2-7; 8 bases align to TRBD1. This CDR3 is built from 13 residues. Germline trimming cut 3 bases from V and 3 bases from J; bases unmatched to any gene: 1. The germline V gene has CDR1 SGHAT and CDR2 FQNNGV.

CDR3 protein: CASSLGQGASYEQYV. CDR3 nucleotide sequence: TGTGCCAGCAGCCTCGGACAGGGAGCTTCCTACGAGCAGTACGTC. V and J are TRBV3-1 (or the pseudogene TRBV3-2) and TRBJ2-7; 8 bases line up with TRBD1. CDR3 length: 15 residues. The trim removed 4 bases at V and 1 base at J, leaving 6 bases unmatched. Germline lookup yields CDR1 LGHDT and CDR2 YNNKEL (reference sequence).

This rearrangement joins TRBV11-1 to TRBJ1-1; no firm D call. The CDR3 loop spans 12 amino acids. Between the trimmed V and J ends, which lost 5 bases and 1 base, there was a span of 5 bases. CDR1 SGHAT and CDR2 FQDESV come from the germline V gene (reference sequence). CDR3 in DNA: TGTGCCAGCAGCCGCAGGAACACTGAAGCTTTCTTT. Its protein is CASSRRNTEAFF.

The genes are TRBV16 and TRBJ1-1, with D perhaps TRBD1 (5 bases). V shed 0 bases and J shed 5 bases, with 7 bases lying between them. Germline V gene data show CDR1 as KGHSY and CDR2 as FQNENV. This CDR3 region has 13 residues. The CDR3 DNA sequence: TGTGCCAGCAGCCAATCGGGGGGAACTGAAGCTTTCTTT. Its protein is CASSQSGGTEAFF.

This chain uses TRBV5-8 with TRBJ1-2, with 8 bases lining up with TRBD1. The junction had 5 bases not matched to a gene; V was cut back by 1 base and J by 3 bases. This CDR3 comprises 15 residues. From germline, CDR1 is SGHTS and CDR2 YDEGEE. CDR3 amino acids: CASSLPGTGYYGYTF. The CDR3 region has the DNA TGTGCCAGCAGCTTGCCCGGGACAGGTTACTATGGCTACACCTTC.

This chain links TRBV7-9 with TRBJ2-3; D is undetermined. Deletions cut 2 bases from V and 2 bases from J, with 17 bases between. Germline assignment: CDR1 SEHNR and CDR2 FQNEAQ (reference sequence). CDR3 length: 17 residues. As DNA, the CDR3 is TGTGCCAGCAGCTTAACGCTACGGAGCACCCCCACAGATACGCAGTATTTT. It yields the protein CASSLTLRSTPTDTQYF.

This chain connects TRBV9 to TRBJ2-3, with 9 bases lining up with TRBD2. Trimming cost V 3 bases and J 5 bases; bases outside gene matches: 7. CDR1 and CDR2 from the germline V gene are SGDLS and YYNGEE. CDR3 size: 15 residues. In nucleotides, the CDR3 is TGTGCCAGCAGCGCATTAGCGGGGGTGGGAGATACGCAGTATTTT. Protein: CASSALAGVGDTQYF.